This paragraph covers one T cell receptor beta chain sequence. Its specificity is not known. Unique molecular identifiers were affixed to single, distinct cDNA molecules. TCRdb used MiXCR to reprocess the 5' RACE reads, holding one entry per CDR3 protein. Of under 70,000 distinct CDR3 sequences in the sample, 13% were seen once. This CDR3 contains 13 residues. V trimming: 5 bases; J trimming: 3 bases; junction bases outside the gene matches: 1. The germline gives CDR1 PRHDT, CDR2 FYEKMQ (reference sequence). The data were obtained in a study of early T cells in non-severe SARS-CoV-2 infection. On the study more broadly: Sequenced bulk RNA came from whole blood that was unsorted, and chains were unpaired. Study-wide points: Lookups in VDJdb leaned toward anti-spike CD8 responses and missed private and CD4 specificities.

The clonotype originates from an adult who was a healthcare worker with PCR-confirmed SARS-CoV-2 infection or an uninfected control (not recorded which). The sample in question was whole blood, obtained at baseline. The chain is built from TRBV13 and TRBJ2-7; 10 bases map to TRBD2. DNA of the CDR3: TGTGCCAGCAGCCTAGCGGGGGACTACGAGCAGTACTTC. Encoded protein: CASSLAGDYEQYF.